This note documents a single T cell receptor (beta chain) sequence. This clone's antigen is unknown. Base qualities are missing; no much larger clone stands one base away. Including the terminal cysteine and phenylalanine, the CDR3 comprises 14 residues. Of all the DNA, just the CDR3 is kept, 42 bases in frame from base 1. According to the germline V gene, CDR1 reads MNHNS and CDR2 reads SASEGT. Trimming removed 5 bases from V and 2 bases from J, leaving 12 bases between the germline ends. The trial excluded patients who had a history of autoimmune disease or were on systemic immunosuppression. Peripheral blood for TCR sequencing was drawn from every dose cohort at baseline, at cycle 4 day 1 and at cycle 7 day 1. Samples came from an open-label, multicenter, first-in-human phase I dose-escalation trial of ivuxolimab. The trial enrolled adults with locally advanced or metastatic head and neck squamous cell, hepatocellular, melanoma or renal cell carcinoma. Before TCR sequencing, CD4+ T cells and CD8+ T cells were sorted from peripheral blood as separate populations.

This specimen belongs to a study of OX40 agonist ivuxolimab in advanced cancers. Broadly, across the study: Ivuxolimab was a fully human IgG2 agonistic monoclonal antibody targeting the costimulatory receptor OX40 (CD134). Intravenous ivuxolimab was administered to patients every 2 weeks at six dose levels: 0.01, 0.1, 0.3, 1.5, 3 and 10 mg/kg. Among the 52 dose-escalation patients, around 20 had hepatocellular carcinoma, roughly 15 melanoma, 9 renal cell carcinoma and 9 head and neck cancer. The dose-escalation cohort was almost 85% male with a mean age of about 60 years, ranging from roughly 20 to 85. Patients were allowed to have had prior anti-PD-1, anti-PD-L1 or anti-CTLA-4 therapy, and around two fifths of the dose-escalation patients had been treated with checkpoint inhibitors. Partial responses were achieved by three dose-escalation patients, of whom one had hepatocellular carcinoma and two had cutaneous melanoma. Peripheral TCRbeta sequencing was intended to test whether TCR sequence diversity was altered and clonal T-cell expansion was caused by ivuxolimab. The monotherapy dose-escalation portion (N ≈ 50 patients) of the phase I ivuxolimab trial is reported in the paper.

Genomic DNA was extracted from sorted cells for sequencing of the TCRbeta CDR3 region. The immunoSEQ Assay was used for sequencing of TCRbeta CDR3 regions. The immuneACCESS repertoire file appears here via TCRdb, limited to in-frame rearrangements. These files lack a portion of the clones; in checked studies, under half of the deficit traces to unresolved V genes, and the cause of the others is not known. The sample table shows fewer than 85,000 clones, and nearly 90% are seen once. The ten largest clones add up to more than 2.5% of the sample. Study-level results and caveats: In the 0.1-3.0 mg/kg groups, partial responders were among the patients with the lowest normalized peripheral clonal expansion, particularly in CD8+ T cells. After ivuxolimab, more expanded clones were found on average in CD8+ T cells than in CD4+ T cells. Low levels of normalized T-cell clonal expansion were also seen in some nonresponding patients. Clonal expansion of both CD4+ and CD8+ blood T cells was observed from baseline to week 6 at doses 0.1 to 3.0 mg/kg. The antigen specificity of the peripheral T cells that underwent clonal expansion was not determined.

The sequence links TRBV6-1 to TRBJ1-2; the D gene remains uncertain. The sequence derives from an adult with an advanced solid tumor such as melanoma, head and neck, liver or kidney cancer. The specimen comprised CD4+ or CD8+ T cells sorted from blood, sampled in a trial of the OX40 agonist ivuxolimab. The encoded CDR3 is CASSSLTQNYGYTF. The DNA sequence reads TGTGCCAGCAGTTCCCTGACTCAGAACTATGGCTACACCTTC.